These 30 T cell receptor beta chains share one sample of origin, sequenced in a study of blood T cells in healthy people across ages. Then a second PCR, running about 6 to 12 cycles, was carried out with a sample-barcoded 5' primer and a J-beta primer mix. MiXCR, run by TCRdb on the 5' RACE reads, gives a single entry per CDR3 protein. The repertoire holds about 1.8 million distinct CDR3 sequences, around 50% seen once, with roughly 2% in the top ten. What was sequenced was blood. The receptors were gathered from a woman aged 40 to 55 in good health.

Comment on this clonotype: The junction departs from the called germline gene at one end, perhaps through a read error. This chain links TRBV14 with TRBJ1-6; D remains unclear. This CDR3 comprises 13 residues. Germline V lookup: CDR1 SGHDN, CDR2 FVKESK. In nucleotides, the CDR3 is TGCGCCAGCAGCCAAACCGGGAATTCACCCCTCCACTTT. Translated: CASSQTGNSPLHF.

This clonotype has just a few counts. V usage is TRBV13 and J usage is TRBJ2-1, with D possibly TRBD1 on 6 matching bases. The ends were cut back, 3 bases at V and 5 bases at J, with 11 bases in the middle. The CDR3 runs to 14 residues. Germline V gene sequence: CDR1 PRHDT, CDR2 FYEKMQ (reference sequence). This CDR3 reads CASSLGQTHNEQFF. The DNA for the CDR3 is TGTGCCAGCAGCTTGGGACAAACCCACAATGAGCAGTTCTTC.

This chain joins TRBV9 and TRBJ2-5, with a weak D call TRBD1 (6 bases). This CDR3 comprises 14 residues. Germline assignment: CDR1 SGDLS and CDR2 YYNGEE. With 0 bases removed from V and 4 bases from J, the gap between germline ends came to 10 bases. The CDR3 region is CASSVAGTSETQYF. The CDR3 DNA is TGTGCCAGCAGCGTAGCTGGGACATCAGAGACCCAGTACTTC.

A remark on this clonotype: An end of the junction differs from the germline gene, which may be a read error. This chain joins TRBV6-1 and TRBJ2-1; possible D gene TRBD2, 5 bases. The CDR3 contains 17 residues. The germline V gene encodes CDR1 MNHNS and CDR2 SASEGT. The CDR3 coding sequence is TGTGCCAGCAGCCGTCACGGGCTAAGCGGTAACTACAATGAGCGGTTCTTC. Residues: CASSRHGLSGNYNERFF.

J is TRBJ2-7 and V is TRBV2, with D possibly being TRBD1 or TRBD2 (5 bases each). The germline gives CDR1 SNHLY, CDR2 FYNNEI. V was clipped by 10 bases and J by 3 bases, with 16 bases between them. The length of the CDR3 is 13 residues. In nucleotides, the CDR3 is TGTGCCACCGAGGGGATCTCGGGCTACGAGCAGTACTTC. Residues: CATEGISGYEQYF.

The chain combines TRBV10-2 with TRBJ2-7; weak D call: TRBD2 (7 bases). Trimming pared 4 bases from V and 3 bases from J, leaving 13 bases between. Germline V gene lookup returns CDR1 WSHSY and CDR2 SAAADI. This CDR3 is built from 14 residues. CDR3 protein: CASSVGGGLYEQYF. CDR3 sequence (DNA): TGCGCCAGCAGTGTTGGCGGGGGCCTCTACGAGCAGTACTTC.

The gene calls are TRBV29-1 and TRBJ1-2; possibly TRBD1 for D (5 bases). Looked up from germline, CDR1 is SQVTM and CDR2 is ANQGSEA. V lost 6 bases and J 7 bases, leaving 21 bases between the germline ends. The length of the CDR3 is 14 residues. CDR3 sequence (DNA): TGCAGCGTCGCCGGACAATCCCCAGTTGGTGGCTACACCTTC. Its protein is CSVAGQSPVGGYTF.

There are a few counts of this clonotype. The rearrangement joins TRBV9 to TRBJ2-7; perhaps TRBD1 as D (6 bases). The CDR3 is 15 amino acids. Per germline, CDR1 SGDLS and CDR2 YYNGEE. The ends were cut back, 4 bases at V and 3 bases at J, with 17 bases in the middle. The CDR3 is CASSPTPGTHYEQYF. CDR3 nucleotide sequence: TGTGCCAGCAGCCCGACCCCCGGGACACACTACGAGCAGTACTTC.

The chain has TRBV29-1 and TRBJ2-2; the D gene is possibly TRBD2 (6 bases). V lost 7 bases, J lost 2 bases, and 17 bases lay in between. The CDR3 length is 15 residues. Germline V gene sequence: CDR1 SQVTM, CDR2 ANQGSEA. DNA of the CDR3: TGCAGCGCCAAAGGTGGGGGGATTAACACCGGGGAGCTGTTTTTT. Its translation is CSAKGGGINTGELFF.

This clonotype has only a few counts. The gene calls are TRBV7-2 and TRBJ2-1, with 10 positions matching TRBD2. This CDR3 is 16 amino acids long. Germline V lookup: CDR1 SGHTA, CDR2 FQGNSA. Unmatched junction bases numbered 6, after V lost 5 bases and J lost 2 bases. CDR3 coding DNA: TGTGCCAGCAGCCGGACGGGACTAGCGCCCTACAATGAGCAGTTCTTC. Protein: CASSRTGLAPYNEQFF. The complete variable domain, with remaining parts taken from reference TRBV7-2 and TRBJ2-1, reads GAGVSQSPSNKVTEKGKDVELRCDPISGHTALYWYRQSLGQGLEFLIYFQGNSAPDKSGLPSDRFSAERTGGSVSTLTIQRTQQEDSAVYLCASSRTGLAPYNEQFFGPGTRLTVL.

The V gene is TRBV29-1, the J gene TRBJ2-3; D call uncertain. V was pared by 2 bases and J by 10 bases, with 10 bases between. Per the germline V gene, CDR1 is SQVTM and CDR2 is ANQGSEA. CDR3 length equals 11 residues. The CDR3 bases are TGCAGCGTTGAAAAGTCGGATGCGCAGTATTTT. Its protein product is CSVEKSDAQYF.

This clonotype was recorded a few times. This chain joins TRBV9 and TRBJ2-3; 9 bases line up with TRBD1. Germline V lookup: CDR1 SGDLS, CDR2 YYNGEE. J lost 4 bases, V lost 5 bases, and 8 bases had no gene match. The CDR3 length is 15 residues. CDR3 sequence reads: CASSARDRVPDTQYF. Written as DNA, the CDR3 is TGTGCCAGCAGTGCCCGGGACAGGGTTCCAGATACGCAGTATTTT.

A few counts support this clonotype. CDR3 residues: CASSQPGFYNEQFF. The CDR3 DNA reads as TGCGCCAGCAGCCAACCGGGCTTCTACAATGAGCAGTTCTTC. The chain joins TRBV4-3 to TRBJ2-1; D gene ambiguous. From germline, CDR1 is LGHNA and CDR2 YSLEER. V lost 2 bases and J 3 bases, leaving 8 bases between the germline ends. The CDR3 runs to 14 residues.

The gene calls are TRBV5-4 and TRBJ2-5; 7 nucleotides align to TRBD2. The end of the DNA is better explained by TRBJ2-7, so the J call may be wrong. CDR3 length: 14 residues. Germline CDR1 is SGHNT and CDR2 is YYREEE (reference sequence). CDR3 sequence: CASSVELADYEQYF. CDR3 DNA: TGTGCCAGCAGCGTGGAGCTAGCGGACTACGAGCAGTACTTC.

The CDR3 loop is CASRPLAGGQYNEQFF. CDR3 nucleotides: TGTGCCAGCAGACCCCTAGCGGGGGGCCAATACAATGAGCAGTTCTTC. The rearrangement joins TRBV27 to TRBJ2-1; 11 bases map to TRBD2. Unmatched junction bases numbered 8, after V lost 6 bases and J lost 4 bases. Germline lookup yields CDR1 MNHEY and CDR2 SMNVEV (reference sequence). The CDR3 extends over 16 amino acids.

The chain couples TRBV6-5 to TRBJ2-6; no clear D gene. In germline, CDR1 is MNHEY, CDR2 SVGAGI. The CDR3 has 16 amino acids. Trimming cost V 1 base and J 1 base, with 8 bases left between them. CDR3 sequence reads: CASSYFRVSGANVLTF. The DNA for the CDR3 is TGTGCCAGCAGTTACTTCCGGGTGTCTGGGGCCAACGTCCTGACTTTC.

This clonotype was seen only a few times. The rearrangement links TRBV13 to TRBJ2-1; 9 bases fit TRBD2. CDR3 length: 16 amino acids. The ends lost 1 base at V and 9 bases at J; junction bases unmatched: 10. Germline V gene lookup returns CDR1 PRHDT and CDR2 FYEKMQ (reference sequence). The CDR3 sequence is CASSLARGLAGSEQFF. DNA for the CDR3: TGTGCCAGCAGCTTAGCCCGCGGGCTAGCGGGGAGTGAGCAGTTCTTC.

This clonotype was detected only once. The chain joins TRBV24-1 to TRBJ2-7, with D possibly being TRBD2 (5 bases). Germline CDR1 reads KGHDR; CDR2 reads SFDVKD. Trimming took 3 bases from V and 2 from J, leaving 13 bases between them. This CDR3 is built from 15 residues. The CDR3 region is CATSDPTGIPYEQYF. Written as DNA, the CDR3 is TGTGCCACCAGTGATCCGACCGGGATCCCCTACGAGCAGTACTTC.

This sequence joins TRBV6-5 and TRBJ2-1; D may be TRBD2 (5 bases). The germline V gene encodes CDR1 MNHEY and CDR2 SVGAGI. V lost 5 bases and J 3 bases, leaving 14 bases between the germline ends. This CDR3 region has 15 residues. In DNA form, the CDR3 reads TGTGCCAGCAGTCAAGCTAGCCTAGTCTACAATGAGCAGTTCTTC. As protein: CASSQASLVYNEQFF.

There are a few counts of this clonotype. The chain links TRBV5-1 to TRBJ2-5; D may be TRBD1 or TRBD2 (5 bases each). Between the trimmed V and J ends, which lost 3 bases and 11 bases, there was a span of 14 bases. The CDR3 spans 12 residues. Germline V gives CDR1 SGHRS, CDR2 YFSETQ. The CDR3 here is CASSSDTGEQYF. The CDR3, as DNA: TGCGCCAGCAGCTCGGACACCGGGGAGCAGTACTTC.

In regard to this clonotype: Its ends do not fully match the called genes, so a read error is possible. The chain employs TRBV20-1 and TRBJ2-3, with D tentatively TRBD1 or TRBD2 (6 bases each). CDR1 is DFQATT and CDR2 is SNEGSKA in the germline V gene (reference sequence). The CDR3 sequence is 16 residues long. The DNA for the CDR3 is TGCAGTGCTGCCCCATTGGTGGGGGGACACACAGGTACGCAGTATTTT. This translates into CSAAPLVGGHTGTQYF.

The J gene is TRBJ1-6, the V gene TRBV20-1, with D possibly TRBD1 on 5 matching bases. This CDR3 has 14 residues. Per germline, CDR1 DFQATT and CDR2 SNEGSKA (reference sequence). Trimming took off 1 base at V and 5 bases at J, with 9 bases between the two ends. The CDR3 loop reads CSARAGFDNSPLHF. Written as DNA, the CDR3 is TGCAGTGCTAGAGCAGGGTTTGATAATTCACCCCTCCACTTT.

This clonotype appeared once. Given a far larger clone just one base away, this is likely a sequencing read error. This rearrangement joins TRBV7-2 to TRBJ2-5; 7 bases agree with TRBD1. Germline V gives CDR1 SGHTA, CDR2 FQGNSA. CDR3 length equals 14 residues. The ends lost 5 bases at V and 1 base at J; junction bases unmatched: 4. The CDR3 here is CASSRGQFQETQYF. The DNA for the CDR3 is TGTGCCAGCAGCCGGGGACAGTTCCAAGAGACCCAGTACTTC. Complete variable domain (other parts from reference TRBV7-2 and TRBJ2-5): GAGVSQSPSNKVTEKGKDVELRCDPISGHTALYWYRQSLGQGLEFLIYFQGNSAPDKSGLPSDRFSAERTGGSVSTLTIQRTQQEDSAVYLCASSRGQFQETQYFGPGTRLLVL.

J is TRBJ2-1 and V is TRBV3-1; no firm D call. Germline CDR1 is LGHDT and CDR2 is YNNKEL (reference sequence). This CDR3 has 12 amino acids. Trimming cost V 4 bases and J 9 bases, with 10 bases left between them. The CDR3 here is CASSPMAGEQFF. Here the CDR3 DNA reads TGTGCCAGCAGCCCCATGGCCGGTGAGCAGTTCTTC.

The V gene is TRBV20-1, the J gene TRBJ2-3; D might be TRBD2 (6 bases). Looked up from germline, CDR1 is DFQATT and CDR2 is SNEGSKA (reference sequence). The CDR3 contains 14 residues. The V end lost 5 bases, the J end lost 4 bases, and 16 bases lay between the germline ends. In nucleotides, the CDR3 is TGCAGTGCTCCCGGGGCAGGGAGGCCAGATACGCAGTATTTT. It codes for CSAPGAGRPDTQYF.

The gene calls are TRBV18 and TRBJ2-1; tentatively, D is TRBD2 (5 bases). The germline gives CDR1 KGHSH, CDR2 LQKENI. Trimming took 10 bases from V and 8 from J, leaving 15 bases between them. The CDR3 spans 12 residues. The CDR3 bases are TGTGCCACCGCCCAGCGGATGGATGAGCAGTTCTTC. It encodes CATAQRMDEQFF. Using reference TRBV18 and TRBJ2-1 for the parts outside the CDR3, the full variable domain is NAGVMQNPRHLVRRRGQEARLRCSPMKGHSHVYWYRQLPEEGLKFMVYLQKENIIDESGMPKERFSAEFPKEGPSILRIQQVVRGDSAAYFCATAQRMDEQFFGPGTRLTVL.

This chain connects TRBV15 to TRBJ2-5; D remains ambiguous. Germline loops: CDR1 LNHNV, CDR2 YYDKDF (reference sequence). This CDR3 has 15 amino acids. V dropped 0 bases and J dropped 4 bases, with 12 bases sitting between them. The CDR3 region is CATSRDWGKAETQYF. CDR3 DNA sequence: TGTGCCACCAGCAGAGATTGGGGAAAGGCAGAGACCCAGTACTTC.

This chain links TRBV6-6 with TRBJ2-5; the match to TRBD1 covers 7 bases. The germline gives CDR1 MNHNY, CDR2 SVGAGI (reference sequence). The CDR3 is made up of 16 amino acids. The junction had 8 bases not matched to a gene; V was cut back by 0 bases and J by 4 bases. The CDR3 sequence: CASSYSQGIRGETQYF. The CDR3 nucleotides are TGTGCCAGCAGTTACTCACAGGGGATTCGGGGAGAGACCCAGTACTTC.

This chain connects TRBV29-1 to TRBJ1-2; D is possibly TRBD1 (5 bases). Germline values: CDR1 SQVTM, CDR2 ANQGSEA. The CDR3 length is 17 residues. Trimming removed 3 bases from V and 4 bases from J, with 24 bases in between. The CDR3 coding sequence is TGCAGCGTTGAGTGGTTGGGAGACAGCCCTTCTGGCTATGGCTACACCTTC. Translation: CSVEWLGDSPSGYGYTF.

The chain uses TRBV7-9 and TRBJ1-4; D not resolved. The germline V gene encodes CDR1 SEHNR and CDR2 FQNEAQ (reference sequence). The CDR3 extends over 13 amino acids. Trimming left V 8 bases short and J 0 bases short, with 7 bases between. CDR3 sequence (DNA): TGTGCCAGCGGGCCGCCAACTAATGAAAAACTGTTTTTT. It translates to CASGPPTNEKLFF.